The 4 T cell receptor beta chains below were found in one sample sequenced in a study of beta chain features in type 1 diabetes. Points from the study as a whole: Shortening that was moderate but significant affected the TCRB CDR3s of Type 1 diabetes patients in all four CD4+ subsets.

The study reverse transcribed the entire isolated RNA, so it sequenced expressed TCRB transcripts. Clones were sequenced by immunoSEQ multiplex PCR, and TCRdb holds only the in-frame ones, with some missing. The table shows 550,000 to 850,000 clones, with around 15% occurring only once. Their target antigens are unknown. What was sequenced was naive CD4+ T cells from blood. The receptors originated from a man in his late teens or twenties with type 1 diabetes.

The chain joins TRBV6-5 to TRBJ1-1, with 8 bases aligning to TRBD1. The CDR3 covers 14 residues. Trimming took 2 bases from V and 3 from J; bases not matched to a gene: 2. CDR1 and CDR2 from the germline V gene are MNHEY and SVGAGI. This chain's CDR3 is CASSYQGADTEAFF. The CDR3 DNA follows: TGTGCCAGCAGTTACCAGGGGGCGGACACTGAAGCTTTCTTT.

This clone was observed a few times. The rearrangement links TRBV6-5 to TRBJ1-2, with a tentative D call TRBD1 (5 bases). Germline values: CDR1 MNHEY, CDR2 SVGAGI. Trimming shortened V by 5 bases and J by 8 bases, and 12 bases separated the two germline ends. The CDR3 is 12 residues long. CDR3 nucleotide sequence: TGTGCCAGCAGTCAGTCCCGGGGCGGCTACACCTTC. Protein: CASSQSRGGYTF.

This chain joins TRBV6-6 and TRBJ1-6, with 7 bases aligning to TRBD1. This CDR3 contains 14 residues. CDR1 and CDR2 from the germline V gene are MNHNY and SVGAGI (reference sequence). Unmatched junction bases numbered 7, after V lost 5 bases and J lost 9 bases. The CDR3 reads CASSDRQGSSPLHF. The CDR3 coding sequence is TGTGCCAGCAGTGACAGACAGGGCAGTTCACCCCTCCACTTT.

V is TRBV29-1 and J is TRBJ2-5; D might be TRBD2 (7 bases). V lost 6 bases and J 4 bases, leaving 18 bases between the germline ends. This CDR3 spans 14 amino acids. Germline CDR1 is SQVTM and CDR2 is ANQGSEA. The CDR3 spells CSVAVGGGLETQYF. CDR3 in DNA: TGCAGCGTCGCCGTAGGGGGGGGGTTAGAGACCCAGTACTTC.